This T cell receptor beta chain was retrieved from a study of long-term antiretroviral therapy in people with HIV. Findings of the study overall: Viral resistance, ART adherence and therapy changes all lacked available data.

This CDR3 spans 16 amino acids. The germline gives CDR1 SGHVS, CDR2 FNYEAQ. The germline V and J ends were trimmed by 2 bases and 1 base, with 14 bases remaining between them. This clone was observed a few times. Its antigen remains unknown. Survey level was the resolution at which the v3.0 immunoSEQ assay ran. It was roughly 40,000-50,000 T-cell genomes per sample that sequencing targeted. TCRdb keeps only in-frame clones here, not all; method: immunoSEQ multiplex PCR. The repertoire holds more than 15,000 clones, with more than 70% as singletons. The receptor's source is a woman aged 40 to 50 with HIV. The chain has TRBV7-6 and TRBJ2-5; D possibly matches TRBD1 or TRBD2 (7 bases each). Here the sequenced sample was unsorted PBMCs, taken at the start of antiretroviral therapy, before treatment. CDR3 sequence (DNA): TGTGCCAGCAGCTTAAGGGGAGGGGGCGTCCAAGAGACCCAGTACTTC. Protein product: CASSLRGGGVQETQYF. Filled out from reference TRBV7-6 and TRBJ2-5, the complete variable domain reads GAGVSQSPRYKVTKRGQDVALRCDPISGHVSLYWYRQALGQGPEFLTYFNYEAQQDKSGLPNDRFSAERPEGSISTLTIQRTEQRDSAMYRCASSLRGGGVQETQYFGPGTRLLVL.